The 17 T cell receptor beta chains below were found in one sample sequenced in a study of blood T cell repertoires in COVID-19. Clones were sequenced by immunoSEQ multiplex PCR, and TCRdb holds only the in-frame ones, with some missing. The data show approximately 140,000 clones, with 84% seen just once and 3% to 4% held by the top ten. The sequenced sample was PBMCs or T cells enriched from blood (not recorded which). These receptors came from a man aged 50 to 60 in a cohort exposed to, infected with or recovered from COVID-19 (not recorded which).

This chain connects TRBV18 to TRBJ2-1; 11 positions match TRBD2. From germline, CDR1 is KGHSH and CDR2 LQKENI. V shed 3 bases and J 9 bases; nucleotides not matched to a gene: 10. There are 16 residues in the CDR3. CDR3 in amino acids: CASSPTLTSGSGEQFF. CDR3 DNA sequence: TGTGCCAGCTCACCTACGCTAACTAGCGGGAGCGGTGAGCAGTTCTTC.

The chain has TRBV24-1 and TRBJ1-3, with D possibly TRBD1 on 6 matching bases. Germline-derived CDR1 and CDR2 are KGHDR and SFDVKD. V shed 3 bases and J shed 2 bases, with 10 bases lying between them. The CDR3 runs to 15 residues. CDR3 sequence (DNA): TGTGCCACCAGTGATGCAGGGGTGGCTGGAAACACCATATATTTT. Translated: CATSDAGVAGNTIYF.

The chain has TRBV12-5 and TRBJ2-3; D uncertain. Per germline, CDR1 LGHNT and CDR2 FRNRAP. Trimming pared 5 bases from V and 0 bases from J, leaving 6 bases between. This CDR3 is 13 amino acids long. The CDR3 nucleotides read TGTGCTAGTGGTATAACTAGCACAGATACGCAGTATTTT. Translation: CASGITSTDTQYF.

J is TRBJ1-1 and V is TRBV5-1, with 7 bases lining up with TRBD1. The CDR3 extends over 15 amino acids. V lost 4 bases to trimming and J lost 0 bases; unmatched junction nucleotides: 6. Germline loops: CDR1 SGHRS, CDR2 YFSETQ. In DNA form, the CDR3 reads TGCGCCAGCAGCCCCCAGACAGGGCTGAACACTGAAGCTTTCTTT. Translating it yields CASSPQTGLNTEAFF.

The chain links TRBV28 to TRBJ2-1; perhaps TRBD2 as D (5 bases). The germline V and J ends were trimmed by 1 base and 6 bases, with 7 bases remaining between them. CDR1 is MDHEN, CDR2 SYDVKM, per germline. This CDR3 has 13 residues. The DNA for the CDR3 is TGTGCCAGCAGTTTATTCGCGGGCAATGAGCAGTTCTTC. The encoded protein is CASSLFAGNEQFF. The full variable domain, with the rest looked up from reference TRBV28 and TRBJ2-1, is DVKVTQSSRYLVKRTGEKVFLECVQDMDHENMFWYRQDPGLGLRLIYFSYDVKMKEKGDIPEGYSVSREKKERFSLILESASTNQTSMYLCASSLFAGNEQFFGPGTRLTVL.

This rearrangement joins TRBV2 to TRBJ1-4; the D gene is possibly TRBD1 (5 bases). Germline V gene sequence: CDR1 SNHLY, CDR2 FYNNEI. V was pared by 7 bases and J by 8 bases, with 14 bases between. The CDR3 is 13 residues long. As DNA, the CDR3 is TGTGCCAGCAAAGAAAAGAGACAGGAAAAACTGTTTTTT. It codes for CASKEKRQEKLFF.

The V and J genes are TRBV27 and TRBJ2-7; TRBD2 agrees at 8 bases. Trimming cost V 3 bases and J 6 bases; bases outside gene matches: 19. CDR1 and CDR2 from the germline V gene are MNHEY and SMNVEV (reference sequence). The CDR3 length is 18 residues. CDR3 loop: CASSLTGRLAGGLSEQYF. The CDR3 region has the DNA TGTGCCAGCAGTTTGACAGGTCGTTTGGCGGGGGGCCTTAGCGAGCAGTACTTC.

The chain is built from TRBV9 and TRBJ1-1; D gene ambiguous. The CDR3 spans 15 residues. Looked up from germline, CDR1 is SGDLS and CDR2 is YYNGEE. Trimming pared 3 bases from V and 5 bases from J, leaving 17 bases between. This chain's CDR3 is CASSEMEGSSTEAFF. In DNA, the CDR3 is TGTGCCAGCAGCGAGATGGAGGGTAGTAGTACTGAAGCTTTCTTT.

The rearrangement joins TRBV11-3 to TRBJ2-2, with TRBD1 as a possible D gene (6 bases). The CDR3 is 16 amino acids. The germline V and J ends were trimmed by 5 bases and 2 bases, with 15 bases remaining between them. CDR1 and CDR2 (germline): SGHNT, YENEEA. The CDR3, as DNA: TGTGCCAGCAGCCCGTGGGGGACACCTAACACCGGGGAGCTGTTTTTT. Protein product: CASSPWGTPNTGELFF.

This chain connects TRBV25-1 to TRBJ1-2; D not certain. Germline V gene sequence: CDR1 MGHDK, CDR2 SYGVNS. The CDR3 sequence is 15 residues long. Trimming cost V 0 bases and J 4 bases, with 12 bases left between them. The CDR3 is CASSEYNSNFYGYTF. The CDR3 DNA is TGTGCCAGCAGTGAATACAACAGCAACTTCTATGGCTACACCTTC.

The V and J genes are TRBV5-4 and TRBJ2-7; D gene unclear. Germline loops: CDR1 SGHNT, CDR2 YYREEE (reference sequence). The CDR3 has 13 residues. Between the trimmed V and J ends, which lost 4 bases and 0 bases, there was a span of 8 bases. The CDR3 is CASSLYSSYEQYF. CDR3 bases: TGTGCCAGCAGCCTATACTCCTCCTACGAGCAGTACTTC. The entire variable domain, with the rest obtained from reference TRBV5-4 and TRBJ2-7, is as follows: ETGVTQSPTHLIKTRGQQVTLRCSSQSGHNTVSWYQQALGQGPQFIFQYYREEENGRGNFPPRFSGLQFPNYSSELNVNALELDDSALYLCASSLYSSYEQYFGPGTRLTVT.

The chain recombines TRBV2 with TRBJ2-3; 8 bases are a match to TRBD2. Trimming at V came to 6 bases and at J to 5 bases, leaving 4 bases not matched to a gene. The length of the CDR3 is 13 residues. Germline values: CDR1 SNHLY, CDR2 FYNNEI. CDR3 region: CASRGLAGDTQYF. CDR3 nucleotide sequence: TGTGCCAGCAGAGGTCTAGCGGGAGATACGCAGTATTTT.

This clone was recorded once. This chain joins TRBV19 and TRBJ1-1, with D perhaps matching TRBD1 (6 bases). The germline V gene has CDR1 LNHDA and CDR2 SQIVND (reference sequence). V gave up 5 bases and J gave up 1 base, with 14 bases separating them. The length of the CDR3 is 15 residues. CDR3 amino acids: CASSPRTVTNTEAFF. The CDR3 DNA reads as TGTGCCAGTAGTCCTCGGACAGTGACGAACACTGAAGCTTTCTTT.

V is TRBV11-2 and J is TRBJ2-1; D might be TRBD2 (6 bases). Per germline, CDR1 SGHAT and CDR2 FQNNGV. This CDR3 is 15 amino acids long. Trimming took 5 bases from V and 2 from J, leaving 13 bases between them. The CDR3 nucleotides read TGTGCCAGCAGCCTGGGGCCGGGGGCCTACAATGAGCAGTTCTTC. Protein product: CASSLGPGAYNEQFF.

This clone was detected once. The chain employs TRBV7-2 and TRBJ2-7; the match to TRBD2 covers 8 bases. CDR3 size: 14 residues. Germline V CDR1 and CDR2: SGHTA, FQGNSA. V lost 5 bases, J lost 0 bases, and 3 bases stayed unmatched. CDR3 region: CASSRGGSSYEQYF. CDR3 DNA sequence: TGTGCCAGCAGCCGGGGGGGTTCCTCCTACGAGCAGTACTTC.

This sequence joins TRBV3-1 (or the pseudogene TRBV3-2) and TRBJ2-7; 9 bases match TRBD1. Germline-derived CDR1 and CDR2 are LGHDT and YNNKEL (reference sequence). With V trimmed by 4 bases and J by 3 bases, 1 base remained unmatched. This CDR3 has 13 amino acids. The CDR3 is CASSPGQGYEQYF. CDR3 nucleotides: TGTGCCAGCAGCCCGGGACAGGGCTACGAGCAGTACTTC.

This chain connects TRBV30 to TRBJ2-7, with 9 bases aligning to TRBD1. CDR3 size: 12 residues. The ends lost 3 bases at V and 6 bases at J; junction bases unmatched: 3. In germline, CDR1 is GTSNPN, CDR2 SVGIG (reference sequence). CDR3 region: CAWRTGGGEQYF. As DNA, the CDR3 is TGTGCCTGGAGGACAGGGGGAGGCGAGCAGTACTTC.